This T cell receptor (beta chain) was found in a study of blood T cell repertoires in COVID-19. Whole-study context: T cells, B-cell-depleted T cells, or PBMCs supplied cDNA or gDNA.

Germline CDR1 reads MNHEY; CDR2 reads SMNVEV (reference sequence). This CDR3 has 17 amino acids. J gave up 2 bases and V 5 bases, and 15 bases lay outside the gene matches. The authors' processing: By means of reference gene primer amplification, nucleated cell counts were estimated. Here immunoSEQ multiplex PCR was the method, and the copy in TCRdb shows in-frame clones only, minus some. The V and J calls and the clone size are those of that table, but D and trimming were determined from the DNA. The table includes some 280,000 clones, roughly nine tenths detected once. The J gene is TRBJ2-7, the V gene TRBV27, with 7 nucleotides matching TRBD2. Material for sequencing was peripheral blood. The TCR comes from a woman aged 35 to 49 who had recovered from COVID-19. CDR3 sequence reads: CASSPRPTSLGPYEQYF. The CDR3, as DNA: TGTGCCAGCAGTCCCCGCCCGACTAGCCTCGGGCCCTACGAGCAGTACTTC.